The present TCR beta chain was sequenced within a study of cytomegalovirus exposure and HLA in healthy donors. General observations from the study: In a later analysis, TCR beta V- and J-gene trimming showed a link to a missense DCLRE1C variant.

Comment on this clone: Its target is unknown.

Both 60 Vbeta primers and 13 Jbeta primers went into the PCR. Some clones are missing from TCRdb's copy, which holds only in-frame ones; the method was immunoSEQ multiplex PCR. The table records more than 110,000 clones, 55% to 80% of them present only once. Material: PBMCs. The origin of this receptor is a human donor in good health.

The chain's CDR3 is CASSQEGSPDTQYF. CDR3 DNA: TGCGCCAGCAGCCAAGAAGGTAGCCCAGATACGCAGTATTTT. V is TRBV4-1 and J is TRBJ2-3; the D is unclear. Per the germline V gene, CDR1 is MGHRA and CDR2 is YSYEKL. CDR3 length equals 14 residues. The ends were cut back, 0 bases at V and 4 bases at J, with 8 bases in the middle.